This note documents a single T cell receptor beta chain sequence. Compared with germline, one end of the junction differs, possibly owing to a read error. The data derive from a study of OX40 agonist ivuxolimab in advanced cancers. The method was immunoSEQ multiplex PCR; TCRdb's version includes in-frame clones alone and lacks a portion of them. The sample yields roughly 30,000 clones, 80% to 90% seen once. The CDR3 extends over 14 amino acids. Germline loops: CDR1 SGHDT, CDR2 YYEEEE. This rearrangement joins TRBV5-6 to TRBJ2-3; 8 bases agree with TRBD2. The clonotype originates from an adult with an advanced solid tumor such as melanoma, head and neck, liver or kidney cancer. This material consisted of CD4+ or CD8+ T cells sorted from blood, taken in a trial of the OX40 agonist ivuxolimab. CDR3 in amino acids: CASSLVSSGDALPF. In DNA, the CDR3 is TGTGCCAGCAGCTTGGTTAGTAGCGGGGATGCCTTACCTTTT.